This record looks at one TCR beta chain sequence and its context. What it binds is not known. The data belong to a study of TIL therapy for anti-PD-1-resistant metastatic lung cancer. Overall study context: Median tumor mutation burden was 1.5 mutations per megabase. Points from the study as a whole: Compared with baseline intratumoral T cells, expanded TIL cultures were more clonal and less diverse (approximately 6% vs 31%).

This CDR3 is 13 amino acids long. Trimming cost V 6 bases and J 7 bases; bases outside gene matches: 9. Per the germline V gene, CDR1 is MNHEY and CDR2 is SMNVEV (reference sequence). The time point here: pre-treatment sample, taken before nivolumab and TIL therapy. Tumor tissue came from excised metastases, mostly pleural nodules or supraclavicular lymph nodes. The libraries were made with immunoSEQ v3. Generated by immunoSEQ multiplex PCR, the TCRdb table keeps only in-frame clones and is missing some. Of approximately 92,000 clones in the sample, about two thirds were seen once. The receptor's source is a person aged 25-79 years with non-small cell lung cancer. This specimen consisted of tumor tissue, obtained at baseline. The chain uses TRBV27 and TRBJ2-7, with TRBD1 identical over 7 bases. The CDR3 sequence: CASSLTGVSEQYF. In DNA, the CDR3 is TGTGCCAGCAGCCTTACAGGGGTGAGTGAGCAGTACTTC.